The T cell receptor beta chain described here comes from a study of blood T cell repertoires in COVID-19. Original handling: The assay estimated nucleated cells by amplifying reference gene primers. Measured with immunoSEQ multiplex PCR; TCRdb has only the in-frame clones, and not every one. Clone size and the V and J calls come from that table; the DNA yielded D and trimming. This sample has more than 350,000 clones, with around 87% found just once. Two negative PCRs, clearance, or symptom resolution characterized the recovered Cohort 3 donors. Germline loops: CDR1 MDHEN, CDR2 SYDVKM. V dropped 10 bases and J dropped 6; count of bases not matched to a gene: 8. The CDR3 sequence is 12 residues long.

The TCR was taken from a woman aged 45-59 years who had recovered from COVID-19. The sequenced sample was PBMCs or T cells enriched from blood (not recorded which). The chain combines TRBV28 with TRBJ2-7; TRBD1 matches 8 bases. CDR3 DNA: TGTGCCACCCAAACAGGGGGGCGCGAGCAGTACTTC. Encoded protein: CATQTGGREQYF.